The TCR beta chain under discussion was sequenced for a study of shared clonotypes between healthy human individuals. Study as a whole: CD4 naive and memory got three plates each, CD8 naive two, CD8 memory one.

Study-wide results and limits: Genetic and exposure-history diversity was limited by the few donors. Between several donors, naive CD4 clonotypes were shared at a level of about 5%.

Only Caucasian adults living in Nashville, Tennessee made up the donor group. This clone was detected once. Its antigen is currently unknown. Sequenced by immunoSEQ multiplex PCR; TCRdb stores in-frame clones only, minus some. This repertoire shows fewer than 1.8 million clones, about 98.5% found once; its top ten account for approximately 0.38%. Germline V gene sequence: CDR1 SGHAT, CDR2 FQNNGV. The CDR3 covers 15 residues. The ends lost 5 bases at V and 2 bases at J; junction bases unmatched: 9. This TCR derives from a man aged 30-40 years in good health. The specimen sequenced was naive CD4+ T cells sorted from blood. Subset here: CD45RA+ positively selected. The chain carries TRBV11-2 and TRBJ2-7; 7 bases agree with TRBD1. Written as DNA, the CDR3 is TGTGCCAGCAGCCTCGAATGGGGACAGCCCTACGAGCAGTACTTC. Amino acids: CASSLEWGQPYEQYF.